This T cell receptor (beta chain) stems from a study of T-cell reconstitution after alpha-beta-depleted transplantation in children. General study points: Surviving thymic progenitors and recipient T cells were the source of high TCRbeta diversity at day 60 in some patients.

On this clonotype: Its antigen is still unknown.

It was with unique molecular identifiers that the TCRbeta library was prepared. TCRdb reprocessed the PCR reads with MiXCR, giving one entry per CDR3 protein. The profile shows about 170,000 distinct CDR3 sequences, around 10% of them singletons. This CDR3 spans 16 amino acids. The germline gives CDR1 DFQATT, CDR2 SNEGSKA (reference sequence). V gave up 1 base and J gave up 11 bases; unmatched junction bases: 16. The rearrangement uses TRBV20-1 and TRBJ2-3; TRBD2 matches at 9 bases. The clonotype originates from a boy younger than 10 with acute myeloid leukemia, due to receive a stem cell transplant. Sequencing used PBMCs, obtained before TCRalphabeta/CD19-depleted stem cell transplant. The CDR3: CSARVGAGGLAYRQYF. In DNA form, the CDR3 reads TGCAGTGCTAGAGTCGGGGCGGGGGGGCTCGCATATAGGCAGTATTTT.